The next 9 T cell receptor beta chains were all read from a single sample in a study of blood T cell repertoires in COVID-19. Sequencing was performed with immunoSEQ multiplex PCR; in TCRdb, only in-frame clones are kept and a portion is missing. This table has 70,000 to 75,000 clones, roughly nine tenths appearing once. Sequenced: peripheral blood. Every receptor here comes from a woman aged 18-29 years with acute or convalescent COVID-19.

This chain links TRBV4-3 with TRBJ1-1; D gene ambiguous. CDR3 length: 15 residues. V was clipped by 1 base and J by 4 bases, with 13 bases between them. Germline V CDR1 and CDR2: LGHNA, YSLEER. The CDR3 DNA reads as TGCGCCAGCAGCCAAGGTTCCTCTATGAGCACTGAAGCTTTCTTT. Translated: CASSQGSSMSTEAFF.

The chain recombines TRBV5-6 with TRBJ1-6, with D uncertain. This CDR3 region has 12 residues. The V end lost 3 bases, the J end lost 6 bases, and 4 bases lay between the germline ends. Germline values: CDR1 SGHDT, CDR2 YYEEEE. The CDR3 loop is CASSSRNSPLHF. The CDR3 DNA reads as TGTGCCAGCAGCTCGCGTAATTCACCCCTCCACTTT.

This chain joins TRBV5-1 and TRBJ2-5, with 9 nucleotides matching TRBD1. V shed 7 bases and J 3 bases; nucleotides not matched to a gene: 10. The CDR3 covers 15 residues. Germline CDR1 and CDR2: SGHRS and YFSETQ. The CDR3: CASRAGTGNEETQYF. Written as DNA, the CDR3 is TGCGCCAGCCGCGCCGGGACAGGGAACGAAGAGACCCAGTACTTC. Drawing the rest from reference TRBV5-1 and TRBJ2-5, the complete variable domain is KAGVTQTPRYLIKTRGQQVTLSCSPISGHRSVSWYQQTPGQGLQFLFEYFSETQRNKGNFPGRFSGRQFSNSRSEMNVSTLELGDSALYLCASRAGTGNEETQYFGPGTRLLVL.

The genes are TRBV25-1 and TRBJ1-2; TRBD1 is a possible D gene (6 bases). V gave up 8 bases and J gave up 4 bases, with 14 bases separating them. The CDR3 has 13 residues. Germline assignment: CDR1 MGHDK and CDR2 SYGVNS. The CDR3 sequence: CASARGGGYGYTF. The CDR3 DNA follows: TGTGCCAGCGCAAGGGGGGGAGGCTATGGCTACACCTTC.

The rearrangement uses TRBV5-1 and TRBJ1-2, with 9 nucleotides matching TRBD1. Germline-derived CDR1 and CDR2 are SGHRS and YFSETQ. The V segment lost 0 bases and the J segment 11 bases; nucleotides outside the gene matches: 8. CDR3 length: 14 amino acids. The CDR3 loop reads CASSLEGQGWRYTF. As DNA, the CDR3 is TGCGCCAGCAGCTTGGAGGGACAGGGATGGCGGTACACCTTC.

The chain employs TRBV6-5 and TRBJ2-7; tentatively, D is TRBD1 (5 bases). The germline V and J ends were trimmed by 0 bases and 3 bases, with 12 bases remaining between them. The germline V gene encodes CDR1 MNHEY and CDR2 SVGAGI. This CDR3 contains 15 residues. CDR3 region: CASSYSGREHYEQYF. CDR3 DNA sequence: TGTGCCAGCAGTTACTCGGGCAGGGAACACTACGAGCAGTACTTC.

The chain has TRBV10-3 and TRBJ1-3; D unclear. V dropped 10 bases and J dropped 0 bases, with 13 bases sitting between them. Germline V gene sequence: CDR1 ENHRY, CDR2 SYGVKD. The CDR3 extends over 14 amino acids. Here the CDR3 reads CATMGSNSGNTIYF. In nucleotides, the CDR3 is TGTGCCACCATGGGCAGTAACTCTGGAAACACCATATATTTT.

The chain links TRBV13 to TRBJ1-6, with a weak D call TRBD1 (5 bases). Deletions cut 5 bases from V and 3 bases from J, with 14 bases between. The CDR3 contains 16 residues. Germline CDR1 is PRHDT and CDR2 is FYEKMQ (reference sequence). The CDR3: CASSIQGGFYNSPLHF. The CDR3 DNA sequence: TGTGCCAGCAGCATTCAGGGAGGGTTCTATAATTCACCCCTCCACTTT.

The chain links TRBV10-2 to TRBJ1-3, with D possibly being TRBD1 (6 bases). The CDR3 consists of 15 residues. Trimming cost V 3 bases and J 1 base, with 10 bases left between them. CDR1 is WSHSY and CDR2 is SAAADI in the germline V gene. CDR3 amino acids: CASSELGASGNTIYF. CDR3 DNA sequence: TGCGCCAGCAGTGAATTGGGGGCTTCTGGAAACACCATATATTTT.